Listed below are T cell receptor beta chains from one sample, sequenced in a study of T cells after yellow fever vaccination. Via MiXCR, TCRdb re-called the 5' RACE reads, giving one row per CDR3 protein. The data hold a few hundred thousand distinct CDR3 sequences, with less than 20% observed a single time. Sequencing was performed on PBMCs, taken about 5 days after the first yellow fever vaccination. All receptors derive from a man aged 18 to 30 who received the YFV17D yellow fever vaccine. Both conserved end residues are part of each CDR3. A D gene is named only where the DNA matches it firmly. Clone size is not always given. Where it is, it says once, few, many or a class for expanded clones.

CDR3 protein: CASSLVSLGRFLTGPGGGYTF
CDR3 DNA: TGTGCCAGCAGCTTGGTTTCGTTGGGCAGATTTTTGACAGGGCCTGGGGGTGGCTACACCTTC
D gene: TRBD1
V gene: TRBV7-8
J gene: TRBJ1-2
clone size: many

CDR3 protein: CASGGVGYGYTF
CDR3 DNA: TGTGCCAGCGGGGGGGTGGGATATGGCTACACCTTC
D gene: NA
V gene: TRBV7-2
J gene: TRBJ1-2
clone size: NA

CDR3 protein: CASSPRGGWNTDTQYF
CDR3 DNA: TGTGCCAGCAGCCCCCGGGGGGGGTGGAACACAGATACGCAGTATTTT
D gene: TRBD2
V gene: TRBV7-2
J gene: TRBJ2-3
clone size: few

CDR3 protein: CASSPRPESYNEQFF
CDR3 DNA: TGCGCCAGCAGCCCGCGCCCTGAATCATACAATGAGCAGTTCTTC
D gene: NA
V gene: TRBV5-1
J gene: TRBJ2-1
clone size: many

CDR3 protein: CASSAGVDYGYTF
CDR3 DNA: TGTGCCAGCAGTGCCGGAGTCGATTATGGCTACACCTTC
D gene: NA
V gene: TRBV2
J gene: TRBJ1-2
clone size: many

CDR3 protein: CASSFAPGRRLAGNNEQFF
CDR3 DNA: TGTGCCAGCAGTTTCGCTCCGGGGCGGCGGCTAGCGGGGAACAATGAGCAGTTCTTC
D gene: TRBD2
V gene: TRBV6-2/TRBV6-3
J gene: TRBJ2-1
clone size: few

CDR3 protein: CASSQDSRTTEAFF
CDR3 DNA: TGTGCCAGCAGTCAGGACAGCAGGACGACTGAAGCTTTCTTT
D gene: NA
V gene: TRBV11-2
J gene: TRBJ1-1
clone size: NA

CDR3 protein: CASSLGSGAGYNEQFF
CDR3 DNA: TGTGCCAGCAGCCTAGGGTCAGGGGCGGGTTACAATGAGCAGTTCTTC
D gene: NA
V gene: TRBV7-2
J gene: TRBJ2-1
clone size: NA

CDR3 protein: CASSLSQGESEQFF
CDR3 DNA: TGTGCCAGCAGTTTAAGCCAGGGTGAGAGTGAGCAGTTCTTC
D gene: NA
V gene: TRBV2
J gene: TRBJ2-1
clone size: few

CDR3 protein: CASSSTGQTRSYNSPLHF
CDR3 DNA: TGTGCCAGCAGCTCTACAGGACAGACCCGCTCCTATAATTCACCCCTCCACTTT
D gene: NA
V gene: TRBV11-2
J gene: TRBJ1-6
clone size: NA

CDR3 protein: CASSIRFAPGGEQPQHF
CDR3 DNA: TGTGCCAGTAGTATTCGATTTGCTCCAGGGGGGGAGCAGCCCCAGCATTTT
D gene: TRBD1
V gene: TRBV19
J gene: TRBJ1-5
clone size: NA

CDR3 protein: CASSYGGTGAETQYF
CDR3 DNA: TGTGCCAGCAGTTACGGCGGGACAGGGGCGGAGACCCAGTACTTC
D gene: TRBD1
V gene: TRBV6-2/TRBV6-3
J gene: TRBJ2-5
clone size: few

CDR3 protein: CASSPDRGENEQFF
CDR3 DNA: TGTGCCAGCTCACCGGACAGGGGTGAGAATGAGCAGTTCTTC
D gene: TRBD1
V gene: TRBV18
J gene: TRBJ2-1
clone size: NA

CDR3 protein: CSASGPNLLNYGYTF
CDR3 DNA: TGCAGTGCTAGTGGGCCAAACCTTCTCAACTATGGCTACACCTTC
D gene: NA
V gene: TRBV20-1
J gene: TRBJ1-2
clone size: few

CDR3 protein: CASSSSRATNQETQYF
CDR3 DNA: TGTGCCAGCAGCTCCTCACGGGCGACAAATCAAGAGACCCAGTACTTC
D gene: NA
V gene: TRBV7-2
J gene: TRBJ2-5
clone size: few

CDR3 protein: CATSRERDNSPLHF
CDR3 DNA: TGTGCCACCAGCAGAGAACGAGATAATTCACCCCTCCACTTT
D gene: NA
V gene: TRBV15
J gene: TRBJ1-6
clone size: NA

CDR3 protein: CASSLSMGQEGYTF
CDR3 DNA: TGTGCCAGCAGTTTATCTATGGGACAGGAGGGCTACACCTTC
D gene: TRBD1
V gene: TRBV28
J gene: TRBJ1-2
clone size: few

CDR3 protein: CASSPTGLGEKLFF
CDR3 DNA: TGTGCCAGCAGCCCGACAGGGCTAGGGGAAAAACTGTTTTTT
D gene: TRBD1
V gene: TRBV7-9
J gene: TRBJ1-4
clone size: NA

CDR3 protein: CASSLYVGVGVQETQYF
CDR3 DNA: TGTGCCAGCAGTTTATATGTGGGAGTGGGGGTCCAAGAGACCCAGTACTTC
D gene: NA
V gene: TRBV28
J gene: TRBJ2-5
clone size: NA

CDR3 protein: CASSLFQLPGGSPLHF
CDR3 DNA: TGTGCCAGCAGCTTGTTTCAGCTACCTGGAGGTTCACCCCTCCACTTT
D gene: NA
V gene: TRBV7-2
J gene: TRBJ1-6
clone size: few

CDR3 protein: CAAGTGGFPRGYTF
CDR3 DNA: TGTGCCGCCGGGACAGGGGGCTTTCCCCGTGGCTACACCTTC
D gene: TRBD1
V gene: TRBV27
J gene: TRBJ1-2
clone size: few

CDR3 protein: CASSSVGPGDTQYF
CDR3 DNA: TGTGCCAGCAGCTCAGTCGGTCCAGGGGATACGCAGTATTTT
D gene: NA
V gene: TRBV5-4
J gene: TRBJ2-3
clone size: NA

CDR3 protein: CASRPPGLETDTQYF
CDR3 DNA: TGTGCCAGCAGGCCCCCGGGACTAGAAACAGATACGCAGTATTTT
D gene: TRBD2
V gene: TRBV12-3/TRBV12-4
J gene: TRBJ2-3
clone size: many

CDR3 protein: CATSRDPSNQPQHF
CDR3 DNA: TGTGCCACCAGCAGAGACCCGAGCAATCAGCCCCAGCATTTT
D gene: NA
V gene: TRBV15
J gene: TRBJ1-5
clone size: few

CDR3 protein: CASSETAIGLAKNIQYF
CDR3 DNA: TGTGCCAGCAGTGAAACGGCAATTGGGCTAGCCAAAAACATTCAGTACTTC
D gene: NA
V gene: TRBV2
J gene: TRBJ2-4
clone size: many

CDR3 protein: CAISVGGTETQYF
CDR3 DNA: TGTGCCATCAGTGTGGGGGGGACAGAGACCCAGTACTTC
D gene: TRBD2
V gene: TRBV10-3
J gene: TRBJ2-5
clone size: few

CDR3 protein: CASSYVGDRTEAFF
CDR3 DNA: TGTGCCAGCAGTTACGTCGGGGATCGGACTGAAGCTTTCTTT
D gene: NA
V gene: TRBV6-2/TRBV6-3
J gene: TRBJ1-1
clone size: NA

CDR3 protein: CASSVTGTSSYNEQFF
CDR3 DNA: TGTGCCAGCAGTGTTACAGGGACAAGCTCCTACAATGAGCAGTTCTTC
D gene: NA
V gene: TRBV9
J gene: TRBJ2-1
clone size: NA

CDR3 protein: CASSSTDSGANVLTF
CDR3 DNA: TGTGCCAGCAGCAGCACAGATTCTGGGGCCAACGTCCTGACTTTC
D gene: NA
V gene: TRBV12-3/TRBV12-4
J gene: TRBJ2-6
clone size: few

CDR3 protein: CASSLDMFYEQYF
CDR3 DNA: TGTGCCAGCAGCTTGGACATGTTCTACGAGCAGTACTTC
D gene: NA
V gene: TRBV5-5
J gene: TRBJ2-7
clone size: NA

CDR3 protein: CASSPGQAGVGEKLFF
CDR3 DNA: TGCGCCAGCAGCCCGGGACAGGCGGGGGTAGGAGAAAAACTGTTTTTT
D gene: TRBD1
V gene: TRBV5-1
J gene: TRBJ1-4
clone size: NA

CDR3 protein: CASNARFPYNEQFF
CDR3 DNA: TGTGCCAGCAATGCTAGGTTCCCCTACAATGAGCAGTTCTTC
D gene: NA
V gene: TRBV7-2
J gene: TRBJ2-1
clone size: NA

CDR3 protein: CASSLGQGVEQFF
CDR3 DNA: TGTGCCAGCAGCTTAGGACAGGGCGTAGAGCAGTTCTTC
D gene: NA
V gene: TRBV13
J gene: TRBJ2-1
clone size: NA

CDR3 protein: CASSLRDGHYGYTF
CDR3 DNA: TGTGCCAGCAGTTTACGAGACGGCCACTATGGCTACACCTTC
D gene: NA
V gene: TRBV12-3/TRBV12-4
J gene: TRBJ1-2
clone size: few

CDR3 protein: CASSETGGPDTQYF
CDR3 DNA: TGTGCCAGCAGTGAGACGGGGGGACCAGATACGCAGTATTTT
D gene: TRBD2
V gene: TRBV2
J gene: TRBJ2-3
clone size: many

CDR3 protein: CASSQPTGAGELFF
CDR3 DNA: TGCGCCAGCAGCCAGCCCACAGGGGCCGGGGAGCTGTTTTTT
D gene: TRBD1
V gene: TRBV4-3
J gene: TRBJ2-2
clone size: NA

CDR3 protein: CAISESRDSYEQYF
CDR3 DNA: TGTGCCATCAGTGAGTCGAGGGACAGCTACGAGCAGTACTTC
D gene: TRBD1
V gene: TRBV10-3
J gene: TRBJ2-7
clone size: few

CDR3 protein: CASRPSGGPPYTQYF
CDR3 DNA: TGTGCCAGCCGACCTAGCGGGGGGCCTCCCTATACGCAGTATTTT
D gene: TRBD2
V gene: TRBV7-8
J gene: TRBJ2-3
clone size: NA

CDR3 protein: CASSLLGFVNDEKLFF
CDR3 DNA: TGTGCCAGCAGCTTGCTCGGGTTTGTAAATGATGAAAAACTGTTTTTT
D gene: NA
V gene: TRBV5-5
J gene: TRBJ1-4
clone size: NA

CDR3 protein: CASSEAEARSQPQHF
CDR3 DNA: TGTGCCAGCAGTGAAGCCGAGGCGCGGAGTCAGCCCCAGCATTTT
D gene: NA
V gene: TRBV6-1
J gene: TRBJ1-5
clone size: NA

CDR3 protein: CASSFWPENEQFF
CDR3 DNA: TGCGCCAGCAGCTTTTGGCCAGAGAATGAGCAGTTCTTC
D gene: NA
V gene: TRBV5-1
J gene: TRBJ2-1
clone size: few

CDR3 protein: CASRAPRISPEAFF
CDR3 DNA: TGTGCCAGCAGAGCACCGAGAATTAGCCCTGAAGCTTTCTTT
D gene: NA
V gene: TRBV12-3/TRBV12-4
J gene: TRBJ1-1
clone size: NA

CDR3 protein: CCARDGRTGSTDTQYF
CDR3 DNA: TGCTGTGCTAGAGATGGACGGACAGGGAGCACAGATACGCAGTATTTT
D gene: TRBD1
V gene: TRBV20-1
J gene: TRBJ2-3
clone size: NA